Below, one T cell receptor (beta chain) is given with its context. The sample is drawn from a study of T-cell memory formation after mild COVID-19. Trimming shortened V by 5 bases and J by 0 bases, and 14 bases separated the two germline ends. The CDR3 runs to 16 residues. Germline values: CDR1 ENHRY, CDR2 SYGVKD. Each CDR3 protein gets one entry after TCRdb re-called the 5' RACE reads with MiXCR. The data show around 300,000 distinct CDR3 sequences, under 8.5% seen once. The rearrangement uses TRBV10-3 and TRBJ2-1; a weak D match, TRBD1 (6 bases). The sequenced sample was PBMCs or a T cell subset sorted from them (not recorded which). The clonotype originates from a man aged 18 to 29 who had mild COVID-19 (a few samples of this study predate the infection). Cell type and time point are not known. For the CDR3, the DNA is TGTGCCATCAGTTCAGGGGTCCCGAGCTCCTACAATGAGCAGTTCTTC. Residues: CAISSGVPSSYNEQFF.